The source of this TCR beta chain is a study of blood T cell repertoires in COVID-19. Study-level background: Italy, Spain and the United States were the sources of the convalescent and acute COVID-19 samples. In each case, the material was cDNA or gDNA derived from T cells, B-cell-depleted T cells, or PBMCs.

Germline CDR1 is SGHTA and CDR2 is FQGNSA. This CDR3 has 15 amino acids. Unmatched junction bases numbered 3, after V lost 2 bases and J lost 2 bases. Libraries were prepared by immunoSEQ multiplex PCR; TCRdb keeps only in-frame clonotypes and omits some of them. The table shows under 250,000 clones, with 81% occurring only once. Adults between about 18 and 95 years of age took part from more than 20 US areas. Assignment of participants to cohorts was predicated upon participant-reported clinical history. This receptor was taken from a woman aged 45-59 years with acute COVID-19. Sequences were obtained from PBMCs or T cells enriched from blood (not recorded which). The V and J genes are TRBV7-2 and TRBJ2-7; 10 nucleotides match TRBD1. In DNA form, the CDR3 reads TGTGCCAGCAGCTTATCGGGGACAGGGGCCTACGAGCAGTACTTC. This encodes CASSLSGTGAYEQYF.